Each of the 30 T cell receptor beta chains below was sequenced from the same sample in a study of regulatory T cells in long-lasting Graves disease. The time point here: newly diagnosed GD, antithyroid drugs for less than 3 months. Scientists built the TCR library using RNA that was extracted from PBMCs. iRepertoire HTBI primers and Arm-PCR of CDR3 regions built TCR beta libraries. TCRdb reanalysed the multiplex PCR reads using MiXCR and keeps one entry per CDR3 protein. The profile shows some 370,000 distinct CDR3 sequences, approximately 12% of them singletons. The same sample was also used in a study of T cells in Graves' hyperthyroidism and ophthalmopathy.

This sample comprised peripheral blood mononuclear cells (PBMCs), obtained at new diagnosis, from a patient treated with antithyroid drugs. These receptors were collected from a woman aged 18-35 years with Graves disease.

This clonotype was detected ten times or more. This chain connects TRBV28 to TRBJ2-1; 15 nucleotides line up with TRBD2. This CDR3 has 17 amino acids. Germline lookup yields CDR1 MDHEN and CDR2 SYDVKM. V lost 3 bases to trimming and J lost 8 bases; unmatched junction nucleotides: 8. DNA for the CDR3: TGTGCCAGCAGTTTCTCGCCCCGGACTAGCGGGAGGGATGAGCAGTTCTTC. Its translation: CASSFSPRTSGRDEQFF.

This clonotype has a count of ten or more. The chain is built from TRBV7-9 and TRBJ2-1, with D perhaps TRBD2 (7 bases). The CDR3 has 16 residues. The germline V and J ends were trimmed by 5 bases and 8 bases, with 22 bases remaining between them. From germline, CDR1 is SEHNR and CDR2 FQNEAQ (reference sequence). This chain's CDR3 is CASSKTGGGLDHEQFF. CDR3 DNA sequence: TGTGCCAGCAGCAAAACGGGGGGCGGGTTGGATCATGAGCAGTTCTTC.

This clonotype was detected only a few times. The chain joins TRBV6-1 to TRBJ2-3; D is unresolved. Trimming pared 5 bases from V and 4 bases from J, leaving 16 bases between. The CDR3 totals 15 residues. Germline V CDR1 and CDR2: MNHNS, SASEGT. Here the CDR3 reads CASSTSSGSADTQYF. CDR3 coding DNA: TGTGCCAGCAGTACTTCTTCCGGGTCAGCAGATACGCAGTATTTT.

This clonotype occurred many times. V is TRBV7-2 and J is TRBJ2-5, with unresolved D. CDR1 is SGHTA and CDR2 is FQGNSA in the germline V gene. Trimming left V 2 bases short and J 3 bases short, with 7 bases between. This CDR3 region has 13 residues. CDR3 in DNA: TGTGCCAGCAGCTTAACTGCGAAAGAGACCCAGTACTTC. It codes for CASSLTAKETQYF.

This clonotype was seen many times. J is TRBJ1-2 and V is TRBV6-2 or TRBV6-3, with 9 nucleotides matching TRBD1. With V trimmed by 8 bases and J by 4 bases, 11 bases remained unmatched. The CDR3 runs to 15 residues. CDR1 is MNHEY, CDR2 SVGEGT, per germline. DNA of the CDR3: TGTGCCAGCCACGCCCGGGACAGGGCATTCTATGGCTACACCTTC. It translates to CASHARDRAFYGYTF.

The V call is TRBV7-9, the J call TRBJ1-1; TRBD1 might be the D (6 bases). The CDR3 runs 15 residues. Germline CDR1 reads SEHNR; CDR2 reads FQNEAQ (reference sequence). Trimming removed 3 bases at V and 0 bases at J, with 11 bases between. The CDR3 DNA sequence: TGTGCCAGCAGCTTGAATGGACAGATGAACACTGAAGCTTTCTTT. Translating gives CASSLNGQMNTEAFF.

At least ten counts were recorded for this clonotype. The V gene is TRBV24-1, the J gene TRBJ1-5; tentative D call: TRBD1 (6 bases). The V end lost 4 bases, the J end lost 4 bases, and 13 bases lay between the germline ends. Germline V gene sequence: CDR1 KGHDR, CDR2 SFDVKD. CDR3 length equals 15 residues. This CDR3 reads CATSDGVTGNQPQHF. For the CDR3, the DNA is TGTGCCACCAGTGACGGCGTGACAGGAAATCAGCCCCAGCATTTT.

This clonotype was observed at least ten times. The genes are TRBV7-6 and TRBJ2-1; the D gene is possibly TRBD2 (6 bases). V dropped 5 bases and J dropped 0 bases, with 11 bases sitting between them. Germline V lookup: CDR1 SGHVS, CDR2 FNYEAQ. The CDR3 sequence is 15 residues long. CDR3 region: CASSPLGGSYNEQFF. The CDR3, as DNA: TGTGCCAGCAGCCCCCTCGGGGGCTCCTACAATGAGCAGTTCTTC.

This clonotype was observed a few times. The rearrangement uses TRBV12-3 or TRBV12-4 and TRBJ1-1; D is ambiguous. The CDR3 covers 13 residues. V lost 5 bases and J lost 0, with 7 bases in between. The CDR3: CASSPPLNTEAFF. In DNA form, the CDR3 reads TGTGCCAGCAGTCCGCCATTGAACACTGAAGCTTTCTTT.

Many counts were recorded for this clonotype. This chain uses TRBV2 with TRBJ1-5, with D possibly matching TRBD1 (6 bases). This CDR3 spans 13 amino acids. Deletions cut 10 bases from V and 4 bases from J, with 14 bases between. Germline V lookup: CDR1 SNHLY, CDR2 FYNNEI. The CDR3, as DNA: TGTGCCATGGACAGAGCCTATAATCAGCCCCAGCATTTT. As protein: CAMDRAYNQPQHF.

This clonotype was detected many times. The chain recombines TRBV7-6 with TRBJ2-1, with 8 bases matching TRBD2. The V gene end was trimmed by 1 base and the J gene end by 2 bases; junction bases not matched to a gene: 7. The CDR3 contains 17 residues. Germline loops: CDR1 SGHVS, CDR2 FNYEAQ. The CDR3 protein is CASSLGAGLAAYNEQFF. The DNA of the CDR3 is TGTGCCAGCAGCTTAGGGGCCGGACTAGCAGCCTACAATGAGCAGTTCTTC.

The table lists this clonotype with a few counts. The chain combines TRBV10-3 with TRBJ2-1, with a tentative D call TRBD1 (5 bases). Germline V gene sequence: CDR1 ENHRY, CDR2 SYGVKD. This CDR3 has 15 residues. Trimming removed 7 bases at V and 6 bases at J, with 19 bases between. The CDR3 sequence: CAITAQGNVGNEQFF. DNA of the CDR3: TGTGCCATCACCGCCCAGGGAAACGTGGGCAATGAGCAGTTCTTC.

This clonotype was detected a few times. The V and J genes are TRBV12-3 or TRBV12-4 and TRBJ1-3; D is possibly TRBD1 (5 bases). The CDR3 has 12 residues. V dropped 6 bases and J dropped 11 bases, with 14 bases sitting between them. In nucleotides, the CDR3 is TGTGCCAGCAGGGGGGACGGCCGGGCCATATATTTT. The encoded protein is CASRGDGRAIYF.

This chain links TRBV28 with TRBJ2-3; D unresolved. Germline CDR1 and CDR2: MDHEN and SYDVKM. With 3 bases removed from V and 7 bases from J, the gap between germline ends came to 8 bases. CDR3 size: 12 residues. In nucleotides, the CDR3 is TGTGCCAGCAGTTTTCGGGCGAATACGCAGTATTTT. Protein product: CASSFRANTQYF.

This clonotype was found many times. The chain uses TRBV11-3 and TRBJ2-1; D uncertain. CDR1 and CDR2 from the germline V gene are SGHNT and YENEEA. The CDR3 sequence is 13 residues long. Trimming removed 5 bases from V and 2 bases from J, with 7 bases in between. The CDR3 reads CASSPTPYNEQFF. The CDR3 nucleotides are TGTGCCAGCAGCCCGACACCCTACAATGAGCAGTTCTTC.

This clonotype was observed a few times. The chain couples TRBV19 to TRBJ2-2; D uncertain. The V gene lost 2 bases and the J gene lost 1 base, with 14 bases spanning the gap. The CDR3 contains 17 residues. The germline CDR1 and CDR2 sequences are LNHDA and SQIVND (reference sequence). The CDR3, as DNA: TGTGCCAGTAGTATAATTTTTGGCAGGATGAACACCGGGGAGCTGTTTTTT. It specifies CASSIIFGRMNTGELFF.

This clonotype was seen more than once but under ten times. An end of the junction does not agree with germline; a read error may underlie this. V usage is TRBV3-1 and J usage is TRBJ2-3; 8 positions agree with TRBD2. The CDR3 covers 17 residues. Germline V lookup: CDR1 LGHDT, CDR2 YNNKEL (reference sequence). This chain's CDR3 is CASSQDPGGLRTDMQYF. The CDR3 DNA is TGTGCCAGCAGCCAAGATCCGGGGGGGTTACGCACAGATATGCAGTATTTT.

J is TRBJ2-1 and V is TRBV9, with a weak D call TRBD2 (5 bases). Per the germline V gene, CDR1 is SGDLS and CDR2 is YYNGEE. The ends were cut back, 4 bases at V and 6 bases at J, with 17 bases in the middle. The CDR3 length is 15 residues. CDR3 loop: CASSRGRRGGNEQFF. The CDR3 DNA reads as TGTGCCAGCAGCAGAGGGCGTCGAGGTGGCAATGAGCAGTTCTTC.

This clonotype was detected many times. The gene calls are TRBV7-9 and TRBJ1-1; 7 bases map to TRBD1. Germline V CDR1 and CDR2: SEHNR, FQNEAQ (reference sequence). The length of the CDR3 is 13 residues. V shed 7 bases, J shed 7 bases, and the junction held 9 bases outside the gene matches. The CDR3: CASTYLRDSEAFF. CDR3 nucleotide sequence: TGTGCCAGCACCTATCTCCGGGACAGTGAAGCTTTCTTT. The complete variable domain, with remaining parts taken from reference TRBV7-9 and TRBJ1-1, reads DTGVSQNPRHKITKRGQNVTFRCDPISEHNRLYWYRQTLGQGPEFLTYFQNEAQLEKSRLLSDRFSAERPKGSFSTLEIQRTEQGDSAMYLCASTYLRDSEAFFGQGTRLTVV.

The table lists this clonotype with a few counts. This sequence joins TRBV18 and TRBJ2-7; 9 bases align to TRBD1. The length of the CDR3 is 14 residues. Losses at the gene ends were 3 bases for V and 5 bases for J; bases not matched to a gene: 5. The germline gives CDR1 KGHSH, CDR2 LQKENI. CDR3 sequence reads: CASSPRQGVHEQYV. CDR3 in DNA: TGTGCCAGCTCACCTCGACAGGGGGTCCACGAGCAGTACGTC.

A word on this clonotype: A far larger clone is off by one base, so a read error is likely. The chain recombines TRBV6-2 or TRBV6-3 with TRBJ1-1; D gene ambiguous. The germline gives CDR1 MNHEY, CDR2 SVGEGT. This CDR3 region has 13 residues. CDR3 loop: CGSSSPPNTEAFF. The CDR3 region has the DNA TGTGGCAGCAGTTCCCCACCAAACACTGAAGCTTTCTTT.

The sample holds many counts of this clonotype. The chain is built from TRBV10-3 and TRBJ1-4; 9 bases are a match to TRBD1. This CDR3 comprises 16 residues. After removal of 5 bases from V and 3 bases from J, the junction contained 7 bases not matched to a gene. The germline V gene has CDR1 ENHRY and CDR2 SYGVKD. In nucleotides, the CDR3 is TGTGCCATCAGTTCGCGGGACAGGGCTCCTAATGAAAAACTGTTTTTT. Protein: CAISSRDRAPNEKLFF.

Comments on this clonotype: Given a much more abundant clone one base away, this may be a read error. The J gene is TRBJ2-5, the V gene TRBV7-7, with unresolved D. Germline values: CDR1 SSHAT, CDR2 FNYEAQ (reference sequence). The CDR3 is 13 residues long. In DNA form, the CDR3 reads TGTGCTGGCAGCTTAGGCACGGGCGGGACCCAGTACTTC. It is translated as CAGSLGTGGTQYF.

This clonotype was seen ten or more times. This sequence joins TRBV6-2 or TRBV6-3 and TRBJ2-1; 8 bases fit TRBD1. J was trimmed by 2 bases and V by 5 bases; bases with no gene match: 14. CDR1 MNHEY and CDR2 SVGEGT come from the germline V gene. The CDR3 totals 18 residues. The CDR3 nucleotides read TGTGCCAGCAGTACGCGCAAGAGACAGGGGAGAGCCTACAATGAGCAGTTCTTC. Translated: CASSTRKRQGRAYNEQFF.

This CDR3 reads CAWSDNVDTQYF. The CDR3, as DNA: TGTGCCTGGTCCGATAACGTGGATACGCAGTATTTT. This sequence joins TRBV30 and TRBJ2-3; D remains ambiguous. Germline assignment: CDR1 GTSNPN and CDR2 SVGIG (reference sequence). CDR3 size: 12 residues. Trimming shortened V by 5 bases and J by 6 bases, and 12 bases separated the two germline ends. Full variable domain (rest looked up from reference TRBV30 and TRBJ2-3): SQTIHQWPATLVQPVGSPLSLECTVEGTSNPNLYWYRQAAGRGLQLLFYSVGIGQISSEVPQNLSASRPQDRQFILSSKKLLLSDSGFYLCAWSDNVDTQYFGPGTRLTVL.

This rearrangement joins TRBV10-3 to TRBJ1-2, with 11 bases fitting TRBD1. Germline assignment: CDR1 ENHRY and CDR2 SYGVKD. The CDR3 runs 13 residues. The V and J ends lost 8 bases and 8 bases, in that order; junction bases with no gene match: 7. As DNA, the CDR3 is TGTGCCATCCCCGGGACAGGGGGTCTGGGCTACACCTTC. It is translated as CAIPGTGGLGYTF.

With respect to this clonotype: It may be a read error: a sequence one base away is much more abundant. Since no conserved phenylalanine or tryptophan closes the CDR3, a read error is the likely cause. The chain uses TRBV2 and TRBJ2-1; TRBD2 aligns across 13 bases. The CDR3 loop spans 14 amino acids. Germline V gives CDR1 SNHLY, CDR2 FYNNEI. The V segment lost 7 bases and the J segment 9 bases; nucleotides outside the gene matches: 6. The CDR3 sequence is CASKTSGRASEQFS. In DNA, the CDR3 is TGTGCCAGCAAAACTAGCGGGAGGGCGTCTGAGCAGTTCTCC.

The genes are TRBV24-1 and TRBJ2-3, with 11 nucleotides matching TRBD1. From germline, CDR1 is KGHDR and CDR2 SFDVKD. The V and J ends lost 3 bases and 3 bases, in that order; junction bases with no gene match: 1. This CDR3 has 15 amino acids. The CDR3 here is CATSDRDRGTDTQYF. CDR3 sequence (DNA): TGTGCCACCAGTGATCGGGACAGGGGGACAGATACGCAGTATTTT.

This clonotype was seen many times. The chain uses TRBV20-1 and TRBJ2-7; D ambiguous. This CDR3 has 13 amino acids. The V gene lost 0 bases and the J gene lost 1 base, with 7 bases spanning the gap. CDR1 DFQATT and CDR2 SNEGSKA come from the germline V gene (reference sequence). CDR3: CSARDGLSYEQYF. CDR3 DNA sequence: TGCAGTGCTAGAGACGGCCTTTCCTACGAGCAGTACTTC.

This clonotype was counted many times. The chain's CDR3 is CASRGFYGYTF. CDR3 nucleotides: TGTGCCAGCAGGGGGTTTTATGGCTACACCTTC. The chain joins TRBV12-3 or TRBV12-4 to TRBJ1-2, with no clear D. V was shortened by 6 bases and J by 5 bases, with 7 bases between the two germline ends. The CDR3 totals 11 residues.